These 9 T cell receptor beta chains were all obtained from the same sample, sequenced in a study of T-cell reconstitution after alpha-beta-depleted transplantation in children. Preparation of the TCRbeta library involved a method that used unique molecular identifiers. One entry per CDR3 protein, called by TCRdb with MiXCR from the PCR reads. This table holds about 540,000 distinct CDR3 sequences, approximately 20% found once. The starting material was PBMCs from the stem cell graft donor, obtained from the stem cell graft. These receptor sequences come from a human donor who donated a stem cell graft to a child with acute lymphoblastic leukemia.

The rearrangement joins TRBV30 to TRBJ1-5; D call uncertain. Trimming took off 2 bases at V and 1 base at J, with 15 bases between the two ends. Looked up from germline, CDR1 is GTSNPN and CDR2 is SVGIG (reference sequence). CDR3 length: 16 residues. The CDR3 spells CAWSKGQARSNQPQHF. The CDR3 DNA reads TGTGCCTGGAGTAAAGGGCAGGCCCGGAGCAATCAGCCCCAGCATTTT.

This chain connects TRBV5-1 to TRBJ1-2, with D perhaps matching TRBD1 (6 bases). CDR3 length: 14 residues. The V end was cut by 3 bases, the J end by 8 bases, with 17 bases between. From germline, CDR1 is SGHRS and CDR2 YFSETQ. The CDR3 sequence is CASSSPQGGGGYTF. CDR3 sequence (DNA): TGCGCCAGCAGCTCGCCACAGGGAGGTGGGGGCTACACCTTC.

A few counts support this clonotype. The chain combines TRBV5-1 with TRBJ2-1; maybe TRBD2 (5 bases). Germline-derived CDR1 and CDR2 are SGHRS and YFSETQ. Deletions cut 3 bases from V and 10 bases from J, with 8 bases between. CDR3 length: 11 residues. CDR3 in amino acids: CASSSTREQFF. The CDR3 region has the DNA TGCGCCAGCAGCTCCACTAGGGAGCAGTTCTTC.

CDR3: CSARSGAAGIQYF. The CDR3 nucleotides are TGCAGTGCTAGGTCAGGGGCGGCGGGCATTCAGTACTTC. The gene calls are TRBV20-1 and TRBJ2-4, with D perhaps TRBD1 (6 bases). This CDR3 has 13 residues. The V gene lost 3 bases and the J gene lost 9 bases, with 15 bases spanning the gap. Germline V gene lookup returns CDR1 DFQATT and CDR2 SNEGSKA (reference sequence).

This clonotype was observed a few times. The chain carries TRBV20-1 and TRBJ2-1; TRBD2 agrees at 7 bases. Germline lookup yields CDR1 DFQATT and CDR2 SNEGSKA (reference sequence). Germline trimming cut 5 bases from V and 2 bases from J; bases unmatched to any gene: 6. CDR3 length equals 14 residues. CDR3 protein: CSAWDYNAYNEQFF. The CDR3 DNA follows: TGCAGTGCTTGGGACTATAACGCCTACAATGAGCAGTTCTTC.

This clonotype was detected a few times. The chain couples TRBV29-1 to TRBJ1-1; D uncertain. Trimming stripped 3 bases from V and 5 bases from J, with 16 bases between. CDR1 and CDR2 from the germline V gene are SQVTM and ANQGSEA. CDR3 size: 14 residues. In nucleotides, the CDR3 is TGCAGCGTTGAGCCCCCCAGCTCACGGACTGAAGCTTTCTTT. This translates into CSVEPPSSRTEAFF.

This chain links TRBV25-1 with TRBJ2-7, with D perhaps matching TRBD2 (6 bases). The CDR3 totals 15 residues. Germline V gives CDR1 MGHDK, CDR2 SYGVNS. V dropped 2 bases and J dropped 3 bases, with 14 bases sitting between them. The CDR3: CASSEMGGPIYEQYF. The CDR3 DNA follows: TGTGCCAGCAGTGAAATGGGGGGACCAATCTACGAGCAGTACTTC.

This clonotype was detected a few times. The J gene is TRBJ2-7, the V gene TRBV6-1; D may match TRBD1 or TRBD2 (5 bases each). The CDR3 covers 13 residues. CDR1 MNHNS and CDR2 SASEGT come from the germline V gene. V was pared by 4 bases and J by 0 bases, with 7 bases between. As DNA, the CDR3 is TGTGCCAGCAGTGCGGGACGCTCCTACGAGCAGTACTTC. It specifies CASSAGRSYEQYF.

The J gene is TRBJ1-2, the V gene TRBV7-6; D is undetermined. Trimming shortened V by 2 bases and J by 0 bases, and 10 bases separated the two germline ends. The CDR3 is 15 residues long. The V gene's germline CDR1 is SGHVS and CDR2 FNYEAQ. DNA for the CDR3: TGTGCCAGCAGCTTACTAGGGCAGTCTAACTATGGCTACACCTTC. Translated: CASSLLGQSNYGYTF. The variable domain in full, completed from reference TRBV7-6 and TRBJ1-2, reads GAGVSQSPRYKVTKRGQDVALRCDPISGHVSLYWYRQALGQGPEFLTYFNYEAQQDKSGLPNDRFSAERPEGSISTLTIQRTEQRDSAMYRCASSLLGQSNYGYTFGSGTRLTVV.